These 5 T cell receptor beta chains share one sample of origin, sequenced in a study of T cells in Graves' hyperthyroidism and ophthalmopathy. Amplification targeted TCR beta CDR3 regions from RNA transcripts. HTBI primers drove first-round RT-PCR of the TCR CDR3. TCRdb re-analysed the multiplex PCR reads in MiXCR, keeping a single row per CDR3 protein. The data show 550,000 to 700,000 distinct CDR3 sequences, with about 45% seen just once and under 20% held by the top ten. What was sequenced was peripheral blood or thyroid tissue (not recorded which). The receptors were gathered from an adult woman with Graves' disease, either hyperthyroidism or ophthalmopathy (not recorded which).

The chain is built from TRBV15 and TRBJ2-7; TRBD2 agrees at 12 bases. This CDR3 contains 16 residues. Germline CDR1 is LNHNV and CDR2 is YYDKDF (reference sequence). V lost 1 base to trimming and J lost 6 bases; unmatched junction nucleotides: 7. CDR3 coding DNA: TGTGCCACCAGCAGAGGCCAGCTAGCGGGAGGGGGCGAGCAGTACTTC. Its protein is CATSRGQLAGGGEQYF.

This clonotype was counted many times. This chain connects TRBV2 to TRBJ2-7; a possible D gene is TRBD1 (5 bases). CDR1 SNHLY and CDR2 FYNNEI come from the germline V gene. The CDR3 covers 13 residues. V lost 2 bases and J 1 base, leaving 6 bases between the germline ends. The CDR3 region is CASSEQGSYEQYF. The CDR3 DNA is TGTGCCAGCAGTGAACAGGGATCCTACGAGCAGTACTTC.

The chain is built from TRBV20-1 and TRBJ1-3; D is uncertain. This CDR3 contains 13 residues. Per the germline V gene, CDR1 is DFQATT and CDR2 is SNEGSKA (reference sequence). V lost 3 bases and J lost 4, with 10 bases in between. This chain's CDR3 is CSASGPVGNTIYF. The DNA for the CDR3 is TGCAGTGCTAGTGGCCCCGTCGGAAACACCATATATTTT.

Many counts were recorded for this clonotype. The chain has TRBV7-9 and TRBJ2-2, with TRBD2 matching 8 bases. CDR1 is SEHNR, CDR2 FQNEAQ, per germline (reference sequence). The length of the CDR3 is 16 residues. Trimming took 1 base from V and 3 from J; bases not matched to a gene: 4. In nucleotides, the CDR3 is TGTGCCAGCAGCTTAGTTCCGGGAGGGCACACCGGGGAGCTGTTTTTT. Its translation: CASSLVPGGHTGELFF.

This clonotype was counted only a few times. CDR3 DNA sequence: TGCGCCAGCAGTGATCGGGGGGACACCCAAGAGACCCAGTACTTC. Amino acids: CASSDRGDTQETQYF. The chain links TRBV10-1 to TRBJ2-5; tentatively, D is TRBD2 (7 bases). The germline V gene has CDR1 WNHNN and CDR2 SYGVQD (reference sequence). This CDR3 is built from 15 residues. V dropped 3 bases and J dropped 1 base, with 12 bases sitting between them.